One and the same sample provided the 31 T cell receptor beta chains below, sequenced in a study of CD8+ T cells in alopecia areata. The sequencing template was cDNA reverse transcribed from extracted RNA. Assay used: immunoSEQ multiplex PCR; TCRdb lists only in-frame clones, some missing. The table lists 160,000 or so clones, less than 70% of them singletons. Documented treatment: oral pan-JAK inhibitor, 5-10 mg twice daily. The material sequenced was CD4+ T cells sorted from blood, taken at week 4, from a patient treated with tofacitinib. The receptors come from a human donor with alopecia areata.

The V and J genes are TRBV29-1 and TRBJ1-1; weak D call: TRBD1 (6 bases). Looked up from germline, CDR1 is SQVTM and CDR2 is ANQGSEA. V lost 7 bases and J lost 4, with 16 bases in between. CDR3 length: 13 amino acids. In DNA form, the CDR3 reads TGCAGCGCAAACAGGGAGTCGGTCACTGAAGCTTTCTTT. It is translated as CSANRESVTEAFF.

This clone appeared once. The chain joins TRBV14 to TRBJ2-5; D gene unclear. The CDR3 runs 16 residues. Trimming pared 2 bases from V and 4 bases from J, leaving 17 bases between. Germline CDR1 SGHDN, CDR2 FVKESK. This CDR3 is CASSQSSGRGVETQYF. In DNA form, the CDR3 reads TGTGCCAGCAGCCAATCTTCCGGCCGCGGCGTAGAGACCCAGTACTTC.

The chain combines TRBV4-1 with TRBJ2-6; 10 bases line up with TRBD1. Germline values: CDR1 MGHRA, CDR2 YSYEKL. The J segment lost 3 bases and the V segment lost 5 bases, leaving 7 bases of the junction unmatched. The CDR3 extends over 17 amino acids. This chain's CDR3 is CASSSPGQGIGANVLTF. CDR3 nucleotide sequence: TGCGCCAGCAGCTCGCCGGGACAGGGGATTGGGGCCAACGTCCTGACTTTC.

The chain recombines TRBV20-1 with TRBJ2-7, with 9 nucleotides matching TRBD2. V trimming: 7 bases; J trimming: 4 bases; junction bases outside the gene matches: 2. This CDR3 spans 11 amino acids. Germline CDR1 reads DFQATT; CDR2 reads SNEGSKA (reference sequence). The CDR3 is CSGLAEYEQYF. The CDR3 coding sequence is TGCAGTGGACTAGCGGAATACGAGCAGTACTTC.

Details on this clone: A read error may account for a junction end that differs from germline. This rearrangement joins TRBV27 to TRBJ1-5; D is uncertain. The CDR3 sequence is 14 residues long. Germline values: CDR1 MNHEY, CDR2 SMNVEV (reference sequence). Written as DNA, the CDR3 is TGTACCAGCAGTTCTTCCGCGGGAGGTCAGCCCCAGCATTTT. This codes for CTSSSSAGGQPQHF.

The chain employs TRBV9 and TRBJ1-2; D not resolved. Trimming cost V 3 bases and J 0 bases, with 12 bases left between them. CDR3 length: 15 amino acids. Germline-derived CDR1 and CDR2 are SGDLS and YYNGEE. Written as DNA, the CDR3 is TGTGCCAGCAGCGGGGTGACGCAGGCTAACTATGGCTACACCTTC. Protein sequence: CASSGVTQANYGYTF.

The DNA for the CDR3 is TGTGCCAGCAGTTTATATGGCGGGTACCTCACAGATACGCAGTATTTT. Amino acid sequence: CASSLYGGYLTDTQYF. The genes are TRBV27 and TRBJ2-3, with D tentatively TRBD2 (5 bases). The V and J ends lost 1 base and 2 bases respectively, with 13 bases between them. Germline CDR1 and CDR2: MNHEY and SMNVEV (reference sequence). CDR3 length: 16 residues.

This chain joins TRBV29-1 and TRBJ2-2; D gene uncertain. V lost 4 bases and J 2 bases, leaving 5 bases between the germline ends. The germline CDR1 and CDR2 sequences are SQVTM and ANQGSEA. The CDR3 length is 12 residues. CDR3 in amino acids: CSVAENTGELFF. CDR3 DNA: TGCAGCGTTGCTGAAAACACCGGGGAGCTGTTTTTT.

V is TRBV30 and J is TRBJ2-7; 15 bases match TRBD2. The V segment lost 5 bases and the J segment 5 bases; nucleotides outside the gene matches: 16. The CDR3 is 18 amino acids. The germline CDR1 and CDR2 sequences are GTSNPN and SVGIG (reference sequence). CDR3 protein: CAWDTSRTSGGARHEQYF. CDR3 sequence (DNA): TGTGCCTGGGATACCTCTCGGACTAGCGGGGGGGCCCGCCACGAGCAGTACTTC. Combining the CDR3 with reference TRBV30 and TRBJ2-7 gives the whole variable domain SQTIHQWPATLVQPVGSPLSLECTVEGTSNPNLYWYRQAAGRGLQLLFYSVGIGQISSEVPQNLSASRPQDRQFILSSKKLLLSDSGFYLCAWDTSRTSGGARHEQYFGPGTRLTVT.

The chain joins TRBV10-3 to TRBJ2-1; no clear D gene. The CDR3 consists of 13 residues. Germline V gene data show CDR1 as ENHRY and CDR2 as SYGVKD. Trimming pared 7 bases from V and 3 bases from J, leaving 10 bases between. This CDR3 is CAIKEENYNEQFF. The CDR3 nucleotides are TGTGCCATCAAGGAAGAAAACTACAATGAGCAGTTCTTC.

This clone was found a few times. The same CDR3 can be traced to other DNA sequences in this sample. The chain carries TRBV30 and TRBJ1-5; D possibly corresponds to TRBD1 (6 bases). Germline assignment: CDR1 GTSNPN and CDR2 SVGIG (reference sequence). The V end was cut by 2 bases, the J end by 6 bases, with 11 bases between. The CDR3 extends over 13 amino acids. The CDR3: CAWSSGVGQPQHF. In DNA form, the CDR3 reads TGTGCCTGGAGTTCAGGGGTGGGTCAGCCCCAGCATTTT.

In this sample, this clone turned up once. The rearrangement joins TRBV27 to TRBJ2-7, with D maybe TRBD1 (6 bases). V lost 6 bases, J lost 4 bases, and 25 bases lay in between. Germline assignment: CDR1 MNHEY and CDR2 SMNVEV (reference sequence). The CDR3 sequence is 17 residues long. The CDR3 bases are TGTGCCAGCAGACGTTACCCAGGGGCAATAACACATTACGAGCAGTACTTC. The encoded protein is CASRRYPGAITHYEQYF.

The J gene is TRBJ2-5, the V gene TRBV4-2; 10 nucleotides line up with TRBD1. V dropped 0 bases and J dropped 4; count of bases not matched to a gene: 5. CDR1 is LGHNA and CDR2 is YNFKEQ in the germline V gene. The CDR3 extends over 16 amino acids. This chain's CDR3 is CASSQDGTGAGETQYF. The DNA of the CDR3 is TGTGCCAGCAGCCAAGACGGGACAGGGGCGGGAGAGACCCAGTACTTC.

CDR3 residues: CASSLAIEGRANYGYTF. CDR3 sequence (DNA): TGTGCCAGCAGCTTAGCGATTGAGGGAAGAGCTAACTATGGCTACACCTTC. The chain has TRBV7-2 and TRBJ1-2; D unresolved. Trimming cost V 0 bases and J 0 bases, with 14 bases left between them. This CDR3 spans 17 amino acids. CDR1 SGHTA and CDR2 FQGNSA come from the germline V gene.

The chain couples TRBV5-6 to TRBJ1-5, with TRBD1 as a possible D gene (5 bases). Trimming took off 4 bases at V and 2 bases at J, with 13 bases between the two ends. Germline lookup yields CDR1 SGHDT and CDR2 YYEEEE. The CDR3 length is 15 residues. CDR3 amino acids: CASSAGPWGNQPQHF. The CDR3, as DNA: TGTGCCAGCAGCGCGGGGCCCTGGGGCAATCAGCCCCAGCATTTT.

The genes are TRBV2 and TRBJ2-7; D may be TRBD1 (6 bases). The V gene's germline CDR1 is SNHLY and CDR2 FYNNEI. Trimming cost V 7 bases and J 3 bases, with 13 bases left between them. The CDR3 sequence is 13 residues long. The CDR3 here is CASTRDKYYEQYF. CDR3 nucleotide sequence: TGTGCCAGCACCCGGGACAAATACTACGAGCAGTACTTC. The variable domain in full, completed from reference TRBV2 and TRBJ2-7, reads EPEVTQTPSHQVTQMGQEVILRCVPISNHLYFYWYRQILGQKVEFLVSFYNNEISEKSEIFDDQFSVERPDGSNFTLKIRSTKLEDSAMYFCASTRDKYYEQYFGPGTRLTVT.

The chain employs TRBV30 and TRBJ2-7; D is possibly TRBD2 (6 bases). This CDR3 has 15 residues. The V end lost 1 base, the J end lost 3 bases, and 16 bases lay between the germline ends. CDR1 and CDR2 (germline): GTSNPN, SVGIG (reference sequence). The CDR3 region has the DNA TGTGCCTGGAGTGGTCTATATAGCGGCCACTACGAGCAGTACTTC. Its protein is CAWSGLYSGHYEQYF.

This chain joins TRBV29-1 and TRBJ1-5, with unresolved D. V was clipped by 3 bases and J by 6 bases, with 12 bases between them. CDR1 and CDR2 (germline): SQVTM, ANQGSEA. This CDR3 region has 13 residues. The CDR3 DNA reads as TGCAGCGTTGAGGAAGGGTTGGGTCAGCCCCAGCATTTT. Protein product: CSVEEGLGQPQHF.

The chain couples TRBV29-1 to TRBJ2-7; D not certain. From germline, CDR1 is SQVTM and CDR2 ANQGSEA. This CDR3 is 13 amino acids long. Trimming stripped 4 bases from V and 1 base from J, with 11 bases between. CDR3 in DNA: TGCAGCGTTGCGCCTCTCAGGTCCTACGAGCAGTACTTC. The encoded protein is CSVAPLRSYEQYF.

The chain links TRBV30 to TRBJ1-5; no reliable D call. Deletions cut 0 bases from V and 0 bases from J, with 6 bases between. This CDR3 region has 14 residues. CDR1 and CDR2 from the germline V gene are GTSNPN and SVGIG (reference sequence). The CDR3, as DNA: TGTGCCTGGAGTGTTGCCTTTAGCAATCAGCCCCAGCATTTT. Translated, it gives CAWSVAFSNQPQHF.

V and J are TRBV2 and TRBJ2-7; the D gene is possibly TRBD2 (5 bases). From germline, CDR1 is SNHLY and CDR2 FYNNEI. Trimming removed 3 bases from V and 12 bases from J, with 12 bases in between. The CDR3 runs to 11 residues. CDR3 nucleotides: TGTGCCAGCAGTGATCGGGAAGAAGCGTACTTC. Residues: CASSDREEAYF.

The chain combines TRBV27 with TRBJ2-7; the match to TRBD2 covers 12 bases. Losses at the gene ends were 6 bases for V and 3 bases for J; bases not matched to a gene: 3. Germline lookup yields CDR1 MNHEY and CDR2 SMNVEV (reference sequence). This CDR3 is 14 amino acids long. The CDR3 protein is CASSWTSGVYEQYF. CDR3 DNA: TGTGCCAGCAGCTGGACTAGCGGGGTCTACGAGCAGTACTTC.

This rearrangement joins TRBV25-1 to TRBJ2-2; D gene ambiguous. This CDR3 is built from 12 residues. V shed 3 bases and J shed 6 bases, with 5 bases lying between them. Germline assignment: CDR1 MGHDK and CDR2 SYGVNS. Written as DNA, the CDR3 is TGTGCCAGCAGTGAGAGCCCCGGGGAGCTGTTTTTT. This encodes CASSESPGELFF.

V gene TRBV12-5 combines with J gene TRBJ1-2; D gene uncertain. This CDR3 contains 12 residues. Looked up from germline, CDR1 is LGHNT and CDR2 is FRNRAP. V was clipped by 6 bases and J by 5 bases, with 10 bases between them. The CDR3 loop reads CASGGRIYGYTF. The CDR3 DNA is TGTGCTAGTGGAGGACGGATATATGGCTACACCTTC.

J is TRBJ1-1 and V is TRBV30, with 9 bases identical to TRBD1. Looked up from germline, CDR1 is GTSNPN and CDR2 is SVGIG (reference sequence). Germline trimming cut 3 bases from V and 5 bases from J; bases unmatched to any gene: 4. This CDR3 has 13 residues. The CDR3 region has the DNA TGTGCCTGGAGCGAACAGGGGGCGACTGAAGCTTTCTTT. As protein: CAWSEQGATEAFF.

The rearrangement uses TRBV25-1 and TRBJ2-2; a weak D match, TRBD1 (6 bases). The CDR3 contains 16 residues. V lost 4 bases to trimming and J lost 3 bases, with 15 bases between them. Germline V gives CDR1 MGHDK, CDR2 SYGVNS. The CDR3 coding sequence is TGTGCCAGCAGTGTATATTTGGACAGCGACACCGGGGAGCTGTTTTTT. Translation: CASSVYLDSDTGELFF.

The chain couples TRBV30 to TRBJ1-2, with D unresolved. The CDR3 spans 11 residues. Trimming shortened V by 8 bases and J by 2 bases, and 9 bases separated the two germline ends. From germline, CDR1 is GTSNPN and CDR2 SVGIG (reference sequence). As DNA, the CDR3 is TGTGCCGGCTCGGCCAACTATGGCTACACCTTC. It is translated as CAGSANYGYTF.

The chain employs TRBV27 and TRBJ1-2; D not resolved. Per the germline V gene, CDR1 is MNHEY and CDR2 is SMNVEV (reference sequence). V was cut by 5 bases and J by 1 base, with 14 bases left in between. The length of the CDR3 is 15 residues. Here the CDR3 DNA reads TGTGCCAGCAGTGCGGGGATGGATCGTAACTATGGCTACACCTTC. Translating it yields CASSAGMDRNYGYTF.

V usage is TRBV30 and J usage is TRBJ1-4; the match to TRBD1 covers 10 bases. The V segment lost 5 bases and the J segment 0 bases; nucleotides outside the gene matches: 0. Germline loops: CDR1 GTSNPN, CDR2 SVGIG (reference sequence). CDR3 length: 14 amino acids. As DNA, the CDR3 is TGTGCCTGGGGACAGGGGGCAACTAATGAAAAACTGTTTTTT. It yields the protein CAWGQGATNEKLFF. Complete variable domain (other parts from reference TRBV30 and TRBJ1-4): SQTIHQWPATLVQPVGSPLSLECTVEGTSNPNLYWYRQAAGRGLQLLFYSVGIGQISSEVPQNLSASRPQDRQFILSSKKLLLSDSGFYLCAWGQGATNEKLFFGSGTQLSVL.

The genes are TRBV7-9 and TRBJ1-5, with D perhaps matching TRBD1 (6 bases). Trimming stripped 8 bases from V and 2 bases from J, with 22 bases between. The CDR3 is 17 residues long. The germline gives CDR1 SEHNR, CDR2 FQNEAQ (reference sequence). The CDR3 is CASQPGAGVVGNQPQHF. The CDR3 DNA reads TGTGCCAGCCAACCAGGGGCTGGGGTGGTCGGCAATCAGCCCCAGCATTTT. The whole variable domain, remainder taken from reference TRBV7-9 and TRBJ1-5, is DTGVSQNPRHKITKRGQNVTFRCDPISEHNRLYWYRQTLGQGPEFLTYFQNEAQLEKSRLLSDRFSAERPKGSFSTLEIQRTEQGDSAMYLCASQPGAGVVGNQPQHFGDGTRLSIL.

For this clone: The sample carries other DNA sequences with the same CDR3. This chain links TRBV30 with TRBJ2-5, with 8 bases fitting TRBD2. Germline loops: CDR1 GTSNPN, CDR2 SVGIG (reference sequence). Unmatched junction bases numbered 1, after V lost 3 bases and J lost 4 bases. The CDR3 contains 12 residues. The CDR3 DNA reads TGTGCCTGGAGCGGGGGGGCAGAGACCCAGTACTTC. This gives the protein CAWSGGAETQYF.